The text below deals with one T cell receptor (beta chain). The record originates from a study of PD-L1 blockade in urothelial cancer. The assay was immunoSEQ multiplex PCR, and TCRdb's table has in-frame clones only and misses some. The table lists 130,000 or so clones, approximately 84% of them singletons, with roughly 2.9% in the top ten. The CDR3 has 20 amino acids. Trimming removed 5 bases from V and 0 bases from J; junction bases left unmatched: 14. Germline CDR1 is SGHVS and CDR2 is FQNEAQ. Described time point: pretreatment peripheral blood. The TCR was taken from a man between 45 and 60 years old with urothelial cancer. This material consisted of PBMCs, taken around atezolizumab (anti-PD-L1) treatment. The chain combines TRBV7-8 with TRBJ1-6, with 9 bases fitting TRBD1. CDR3 loop: CASSPGTGPTRGSYNSPLHF. Here the CDR3 DNA reads TGTGCCAGCAGCCCCGGGACAGGGCCGACCAGGGGCTCCTATAATTCACCCCTCCACTTT.